The following is a T cell receptor (beta chain) sequence with its context. The target antigen is unknown. Amplification used 60 Vbeta primers and 13 Jbeta primers. Repertoires were generated with immunoSEQ multiplex PCR, while TCRdb's copy carries only in-frame clones and drops some. Among around 280,000 clones, 70% to 90% were seen once, and the ten largest hold about 2%. The data belong to a study of cytomegalovirus exposure and HLA in healthy donors. Findings and limits, study-wide: Immune exposure information comprised only CMV serostatus.

Germline loops: CDR1 MDHEN, CDR2 SYDVKM. The ends lost 8 bases at V and 5 bases at J; junction bases unmatched: 3. This CDR3 has 14 amino acids. Input material: PBMCs. The origin of this receptor is a woman in her late teens or twenties in good health and CMV-seronegative. This rearrangement joins TRBV28 to TRBJ2-1, with 13 bases matching TRBD2. CDR3 in DNA: TGTGCCAGCCGACTAGCGGGGGGAAACAATGAGCAGTTCTTC. This sequence encodes CASRLAGGNNEQFF. Based on the CDR3 plus reference TRBV28 and TRBJ2-1, the full variable domain is DVKVTQSSRYLVKRTGEKVFLECVQDMDHENMFWYRQDPGLGLRLIYFSYDVKMKEKGDIPEGYSVSREKKERFSLILESASTNQTSMYLCASRLAGGNNEQFFGPGTRLTVL.